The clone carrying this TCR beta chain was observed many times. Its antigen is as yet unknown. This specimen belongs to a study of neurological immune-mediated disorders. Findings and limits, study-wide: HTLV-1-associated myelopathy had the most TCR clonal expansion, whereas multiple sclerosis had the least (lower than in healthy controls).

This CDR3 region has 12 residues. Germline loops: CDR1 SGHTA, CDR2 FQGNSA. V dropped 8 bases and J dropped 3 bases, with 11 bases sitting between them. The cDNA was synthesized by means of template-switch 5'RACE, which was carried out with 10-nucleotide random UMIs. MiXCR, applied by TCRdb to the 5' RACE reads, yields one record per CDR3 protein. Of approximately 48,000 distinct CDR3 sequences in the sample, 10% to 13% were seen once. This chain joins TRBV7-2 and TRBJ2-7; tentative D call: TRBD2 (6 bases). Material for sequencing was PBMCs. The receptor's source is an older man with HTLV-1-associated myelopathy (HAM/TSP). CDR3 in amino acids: CASSGVDYEQYF. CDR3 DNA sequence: TGTGCCAGCTCGGGGGTTGACTACGAGCAGTACTTC.